The next 20 T cell receptor beta chains were all read from a single sample in a study of T cell changes during pregnancy in multiple sclerosis. TCRdb's table, derived via immunoSEQ multiplex PCR, lists solely in-frame clones and lacks some. The sample has roughly 90,000 clones, approximately 90% seen once. This sample comprised peripheral blood, obtained before pregnancy. The receptor source for this set is a female donor with multiple sclerosis, enrolled in a pregnancy study.

The J gene is TRBJ1-2, the V gene TRBV7-9; possible D gene TRBD1, 5 bases. CDR3 length equals 17 residues. In germline, CDR1 is SEHNR, CDR2 FQNEAQ (reference sequence). V dropped 4 bases and J dropped 4 bases, with 22 bases sitting between them. The CDR3 coding sequence is TGTGCCAGCAGCTCGCAGGGCCAAGGGGCCGGTCCCTATGGCTACACCTTC. As protein: CASSSQGQGAGPYGYTF.

This clone has only a few counts. J is TRBJ2-7 and V is TRBV7-2, with 13 bases matching TRBD2. The CDR3 consists of 17 residues. Trimming took 6 bases from V and 2 from J; bases not matched to a gene: 10. The germline V gene encodes CDR1 SGHTA and CDR2 FQGNSA. As DNA, the CDR3 is TGTGCCAGCAGTGCCTGGGGAACTAGCGGGAGGGCCTACGAGCAGTACTTC. It yields the protein CASSAWGTSGRAYEQYF.

This chain joins TRBV6-5 and TRBJ1-3, with D uncertain. V shed 5 bases and J shed 4 bases, with 3 bases lying between them. This CDR3 has 11 residues. Germline CDR1 MNHEY, CDR2 SVGAGI. The CDR3 region has the DNA TGTGCCAGCAGTCAAGGAAACACCATATATTTT. This encodes CASSQGNTIYF.

The V and J genes are TRBV28 and TRBJ2-7; D remains unclear. Germline V CDR1 and CDR2: MDHEN, SYDVKM. The length of the CDR3 is 11 residues. V gave up 5 bases and J gave up 2 bases, with 4 bases separating them. This CDR3 reads CASSLTYEQYF. In DNA, the CDR3 is TGTGCCAGCAGTCTTACCTACGAGCAGTACTTC.

The V and J genes are TRBV19 and TRBJ2-1, with no clear D. The germline V gene encodes CDR1 LNHDA and CDR2 SQIVND (reference sequence). CDR3 length equals 14 residues. V was cut by 4 bases and J by 5 bases, with 12 bases left in between. CDR3 amino acids: CASSTQTQDNEQFF. DNA for the CDR3: TGTGCCAGTAGTACGCAGACGCAGGACAATGAGCAGTTCTTC.

J is TRBJ2-2 and V is TRBV2; tentatively, D is TRBD2 (5 bases). The germline V gene encodes CDR1 SNHLY and CDR2 FYNNEI. The CDR3 is 13 amino acids. V dropped 8 bases and J dropped 3 bases, with 10 bases sitting between them. The CDR3 loop is CASHTGYTGELFF. DNA of the CDR3: TGTGCCAGCCACACGGGGTACACCGGGGAGCTGTTTTTT.

CDR3 in amino acids: CASSLRGGGSAGEQYF. CDR3 bases: TGTGCCAGCAGCTTAAGGGGCGGGGGATCAGCGGGGGAGCAGTACTTC. V and J are TRBV7-3 and TRBJ2-7; 7 nucleotides agree with TRBD2. J gave up 7 bases and V 1 base, and 13 bases lay outside the gene matches. The CDR3 is made up of 16 amino acids. Looked up from germline, CDR1 is SGHTA and CDR2 is FQGTGA.

CDR3 sequence (DNA): TGTGCCAGCACGGCAGGGGGGTTTCAGTACTTC. This gives the protein CASTAGGFQYF. The J gene is TRBJ2-7, the V gene TRBV6-6, with D possibly matching TRBD1 (7 bases). Between the trimmed V and J ends, which lost 7 bases and 10 bases, there was a span of 14 bases. The germline V gene has CDR1 MNHNY and CDR2 SVGAGI (reference sequence). This CDR3 has 11 amino acids.

The chain carries TRBV7-9 and TRBJ1-4; 8 positions agree with TRBD1. Germline CDR1 SEHNR, CDR2 FQNEAQ (reference sequence). J gave up 5 bases and V 5 bases, and 4 bases lay outside the gene matches. This CDR3 is built from 14 residues. The CDR3 nucleotides are TGTGCCAGCAGCCGCGACAGGGGAAATGAAAAACTGTTTTTT. This gives the protein CASSRDRGNEKLFF.

This rearrangement joins TRBV7-9 to TRBJ2-7; TRBD2 might be the D (6 bases). The germline V gene encodes CDR1 SEHNR and CDR2 FQNEAQ (reference sequence). The CDR3 loop spans 14 amino acids. V was cut by 5 bases and J by 2 bases, with 13 bases left in between. The CDR3 loop reads CASSHRDSTYEQYF. The DNA of the CDR3 is TGTGCCAGCAGCCATCGGGACTCAACCTACGAGCAGTACTTC.

The chain carries TRBV9 and TRBJ2-7, with 8 bases aligning to TRBD1. The CDR3 runs 16 residues. Germline V gene data show CDR1 as SGDLS and CDR2 as YYNGEE. The junction had 10 bases not matched to a gene; V was cut back by 3 bases and J by 2 bases. Here the CDR3 DNA reads TGTGCCAGCAGCGCCTCCACAGGGGGTATGCCCTACGAGCAGTACTTC. Translating gives CASSASTGGMPYEQYF.

The chain joins TRBV5-4 to TRBJ1-3; D is undetermined. The germline V gene encodes CDR1 SGHNT and CDR2 YYREEE (reference sequence). This CDR3 contains 14 residues. Trimming left V 3 bases short and J 0 bases short, with 7 bases between. The CDR3 region is CASSSDFSGNTIYF. The DNA for the CDR3 is TGTGCCAGCAGCTCTGACTTCTCTGGAAACACCATATATTTT.

The V and J genes are TRBV6-4 and TRBJ2-6; D might be TRBD1 (5 bases). Germline CDR1 is MRHNA and CDR2 is SNTAGT. The CDR3 contains 17 residues. V was pared by 0 bases and J by 4 bases, with 13 bases between. CDR3 amino acids: CASSDSTWGSGANVLTF. Written as DNA, the CDR3 is TGTGCCAGCAGTGACTCGACTTGGGGCTCCGGGGCCAACGTCCTGACTTTC.

The rearrangement links TRBV19 to TRBJ1-5; no definite D call. CDR1 and CDR2 from the germline V gene are LNHDA and SQIVND (reference sequence). V lost 3 bases to trimming and J lost 6 bases, with 15 bases between them. CDR3 length: 15 amino acids. The CDR3 sequence is CASSIGSQRVQPQHF. As DNA, the CDR3 is TGTGCCAGTAGTATTGGGTCACAGAGAGTTCAGCCCCAGCATTTT.

The rearrangement links TRBV27 to TRBJ2-1, with 7 bases that match TRBD1. Trimming removed 2 bases from V and 4 bases from J; junction bases left unmatched: 11. There are 17 residues in the CDR3. The germline CDR1 and CDR2 sequences are MNHEY and SMNVEV (reference sequence). CDR3 sequence reads: CASSLQLTGRLYNEQFF. The DNA of the CDR3 is TGTGCCAGCAGTTTACAACTGACAGGGCGCTTATACAATGAGCAGTTCTTC.

This rearrangement joins TRBV21-1 to TRBJ2-2; the table's D call of TRBD1 was not tested on the DNA. TRBV21-1 is reported as a pseudogene. The length of the CDR3 is 18 residues. The CDR3 here is CASSKIMMTDLNTGELFF. The CDR3, as DNA: TGTGCCAGCAGCAAGATTATGATGACAGACTTGAACACCGGGGAGCTGTTTTTT.

The chain carries TRBV6-6 and TRBJ1-1; perhaps TRBD1 as D (6 bases). The CDR3 is made up of 14 amino acids. CDR1 and CDR2 from the germline V gene are MNHNY and SVGAGI (reference sequence). V was pared by 7 bases and J by 0 bases, with 12 bases between. The CDR3 DNA sequence: TGTGCCAGCAAAAGGACAGCCCTGAACACTGAAGCTTTCTTT. It translates to CASKRTALNTEAFF.

The chain employs TRBV5-6 and TRBJ2-7; TRBD1 is a possible D gene (6 bases). Trimming left V 0 bases short and J 4 bases short, with 14 bases between. There are 15 residues in the CDR3. The V gene's germline CDR1 is SGHDT and CDR2 YYEEEE. The chain's CDR3 is CASSLAKQGGYEQYF. For the CDR3, the DNA is TGTGCCAGCAGCTTGGCCAAACAGGGCGGGTACGAGCAGTACTTC.

Of note for this clone: Other DNA sequences from this sample encode an identical CDR3 as well. This chain joins TRBV18 and TRBJ1-2, with a tentative D call TRBD1 (5 bases). V lost 3 bases to trimming and J lost 2 bases, with 7 bases between them. Germline V lookup: CDR1 KGHSH, CDR2 LQKENI. CDR3 size: 13 residues. DNA of the CDR3: TGTGCCAGCTCACCCCAGGGCAACTATGGCTACACCTTC. This translates into CASSPQGNYGYTF.

CDR3 protein: CASSVAAGGYTF. In DNA form, the CDR3 reads TGTGCCAGCAGCGTAGCTGCAGGCGGCTACACCTTC. V is TRBV9 and J is TRBJ1-2; D gene uncertain. This CDR3 contains 12 residues. The germline CDR1 and CDR2 sequences are SGDLS and YYNGEE. V shed 0 bases and J shed 8 bases, with 8 bases lying between them.